Listed here are 7 T cell receptor beta chains from one sample, sequenced in a study of CXCR3-negative and CXCR3-positive naive CD8 T cells. Their antigens remain unidentified. General study findings and limits: Hydrophobicity was higher for TRB CDR3s found in CXCR3-positive naive cells than in CXCR3-negative naive cells.

The authors made the TRB cDNA libraries by 5' RACE using UMI labels. TCRdb re-called the 5' RACE reads, yielding one record per CDR3 amino acid sequence without DNA. The data include over 70,000 distinct CDR3 sequences; the top ten clones carry around 0.82%. The sample taken for sequencing was naive CXCR3+ CD8+ T cells from blood. Regarding subset: CD45RO-CCR7+CD27+CD95- naive CD8+ T cells expressing CXCR3 (TNR3+). All receptors derive from a human donor in good health. Some clones in this sample may be carry-over from other donors' samples.

V usage is TRBV6-6 and J usage is TRBJ2-3; the D call from TCRdb, TRBD1, cannot be confirmed without DNA. This CDR3 is 17 amino acids long. CDR1 and CDR2 from the germline V gene are MNHNY and SVGAGI (reference sequence). This chain's CDR3 is CASSYYRGGGATDTQYF.

V usage is TRBV29-1 and J usage is TRBJ1-1; TCRdb picks TRBD1, but there is no DNA to check that call. Per the germline V gene, CDR1 is SQVTM and CDR2 is ANQGSEA. The CDR3 totals 15 residues. CDR3 protein: CSVEWGVGGNTEAFF.

V is TRBV28 and J is TRBJ2-3. Germline-derived CDR1 and CDR2 are MDHEN and SYDVKM. CDR3 length: 14 residues. The CDR3: CASSLVDRTDTQYF. The whole variable domain, filled in from reference TRBV28 and TRBJ2-3, reads DVKVTQSSRYLVKRTGEKVFLECVQDMDHENMFWYRQDPGLGLRLIYFSYDVKMKEKGDIPEGYSVSREKKERFSLILESASTNQTSMYLCASSLVDRTDTQYFGPGTRLTVL.

The gene calls are TRBV9 and TRBJ2-7; with no DNA, the TCRdb D assignment of TRBD2 cannot be verified. The CDR3 has 14 amino acids. The germline gives CDR1 SGDLS, CDR2 YYNGEE. CDR3 loop: CASSAGGVIYEQYF.

The chain is built from TRBV7-6 and TRBJ2-5. Germline-derived CDR1 and CDR2 are SGHVS and FNYEAQ. This CDR3 contains 15 residues. The CDR3 loop reads CASSLERSLQETQYF.

The chain combines TRBV21-1 with TRBJ2-1; TCRdb proposes TRBD2, but this gene call is untestable without DNA. TRBV21-1 is classified as a pseudogene. The CDR3 runs 20 residues. CDR3 in amino acids: CAIVPGLAGALPGSYNEQFF.

This rearrangement joins TRBV3-1 to TRBJ1-2; TCRdb reports TRBD1, a call that lacks DNA to check it against. The CDR3 is 14 residues long. Germline CDR1 reads LGHDT; CDR2 reads YNNKEL (reference sequence). The CDR3 region is CASSQGWTGDGYTF.